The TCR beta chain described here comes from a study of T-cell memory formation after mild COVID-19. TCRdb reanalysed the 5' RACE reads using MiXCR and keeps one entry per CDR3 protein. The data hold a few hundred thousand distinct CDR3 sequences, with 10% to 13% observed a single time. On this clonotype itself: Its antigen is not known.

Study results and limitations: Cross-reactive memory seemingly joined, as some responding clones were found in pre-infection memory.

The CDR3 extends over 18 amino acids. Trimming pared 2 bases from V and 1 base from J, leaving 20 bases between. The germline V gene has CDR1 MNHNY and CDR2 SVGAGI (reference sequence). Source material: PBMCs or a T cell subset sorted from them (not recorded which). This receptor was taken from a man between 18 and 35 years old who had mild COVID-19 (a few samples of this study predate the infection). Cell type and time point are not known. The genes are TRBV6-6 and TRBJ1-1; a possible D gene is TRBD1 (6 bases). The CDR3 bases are TGTGCCAGCAGTTACGCCGGGGGCGCATTAAGGCCGAACACTGAAGCTTTCTTT. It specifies CASSYAGGALRPNTEAFF.